This passage covers 11 T cell receptor beta chains from one sample sequenced in a study of identical twins. TCRdb reprocessed the 5' RACE reads with MiXCR, giving one entry per CDR3 protein. Of hundreds of thousands of distinct CDR3 sequences detected, 8.6% appear once; the ten largest clones hold 0.98%. These data are also associated with another study on yellow fever vaccine responses in identical twins.

The sequenced material came from PBMCs. The receptors were sampled from a woman between 18 and 30 years old in good health.

The rearrangement uses TRBV4-2 and TRBJ2-2; D gene unclear. The V end lost 0 bases, the J end lost 3 bases, and 8 bases lay between the germline ends. Germline V gene data show CDR1 as LGHNA and CDR2 as YNFKEQ. This CDR3 is built from 15 residues. DNA for the CDR3: TGTGCCAGCAGCCAAGATCTGGCAGACACCGGGGAGCTGTTTTTT. Protein product: CASSQDLADTGELFF.

In its sample, this clonotype was seen many times. The chain carries TRBV6-1 and TRBJ2-2; 11 bases are shared with TRBD1. Per germline, CDR1 MNHNS and CDR2 SASEGT. The junction had 8 bases not matched to a gene; V was cut back by 6 bases and J by 2 bases. The CDR3 runs to 17 residues. In nucleotides, the CDR3 is TGTGCCAGCAGAACCAGGACAGGGGGCAGTAACACCGGGGAGCTGTTTTTT. Protein product: CASRTRTGGSNTGELFF.

The rearrangement joins TRBV11-1 to TRBJ2-3, with a weak D call TRBD2 (7 bases). Germline-derived CDR1 and CDR2 are SGHAT and FQDESV (reference sequence). CDR3 length equals 18 residues. The V end lost 4 bases, the J end lost 2 bases, and 22 bases lay between the germline ends. CDR3 bases: TGTGCCAGCAGCTCCCGGGACATTGGGGGGGCCTCCACAGATACGCAGTATTTT. This sequence encodes CASSSRDIGGASTDTQYF. The variable domain in full, with the rest retrieved from reference TRBV11-1 and TRBJ2-3, is EAEVAQSPRYKITEKSQAVAFWCDPISGHATLYWYRQILGQGPELLVQFQDESVVDDSQLPKDRFSAERLKGVDSTLKIQPAELGDSAMYLCASSSRDIGGASTDTQYFGPGTRLTVL.

CDR3: CASRAGGGNTEAFF. As DNA, the CDR3 is TGTGCCAGCAGAGCCGGGGGGGGAAACACTGAAGCTTTCTTT. This chain connects TRBV12-3 or TRBV12-4 to TRBJ1-1; possibly TRBD1 for D (5 bases). The CDR3 spans 14 residues. Trimming took off 6 bases at V and 2 bases at J, with 13 bases between the two ends.

CDR3 coding DNA: TGTGCCAGCAACTACAGGACAGGGGGGGAAGATACGCAGTATTTT. Residues: CASNYRTGGEDTQYF. This chain uses TRBV12-3 or TRBV12-4 with TRBJ2-3; TRBD1 aligns across 10 bases. The trim removed 7 bases at V and 5 bases at J, leaving 9 bases unmatched. The length of the CDR3 is 15 residues.

This clonotype was picked up a small number of times. The chain uses TRBV20-1 and TRBJ2-2; 10 nucleotides agree with TRBD2. The CDR3 runs 16 residues. The V gene end was trimmed by 5 bases and the J gene end by 7 bases; junction bases not matched to a gene: 13. Per germline, CDR1 DFQATT and CDR2 SNEGSKA (reference sequence). CDR3 protein: CSAGRPSGRAVGELFF. In nucleotides, the CDR3 is TGCAGTGCTGGTAGGCCCAGCGGGAGGGCCGTCGGGGAGCTGTTTTTT.

Comments on this clonotype: The junction departs from the called germline gene at one end, perhaps through a read error. This rearrangement joins TRBV6-5 to TRBJ1-5; 9 bases map to TRBD1. Germline V gene lookup returns CDR1 MNHEY and CDR2 SVGAGI. This CDR3 is 17 amino acids long. CDR3 in DNA: TGTGCCAGCAGTTGCCCGGGACAGGGATGGGGCAAACAGCCCCAGCATTTT. Residues: CASSCPGQGWGKQPQHF.

This clonotype came up a few times. V usage is TRBV20-1 and J usage is TRBJ2-7; 9 bases match TRBD1. The CDR3 is 16 residues long. V shed 3 bases, J shed 2 bases, and the junction held 11 bases outside the gene matches. Germline loops: CDR1 DFQATT, CDR2 SNEGSKA (reference sequence). The CDR3 bases are TGCAGTGCTAGGGGGGACAGGGACTCTTTCCCCTACGAGCAGTACTTC. The encoded protein is CSARGDRDSFPYEQYF.

Here the CDR3 reads CASIRVGYTEAFF. CDR3 nucleotide sequence: TGTGCCAGCATCAGGGTCGGATACACTGAAGCTTTCTTT. This chain links TRBV25-1 with TRBJ1-1; possible D gene TRBD1, 5 bases. The CDR3 spans 13 residues. With 7 bases removed from V and 3 bases from J, the gap between germline ends came to 12 bases. Germline V lookup: CDR1 MGHDK, CDR2 SYGVNS.

This clonotype has just a few counts. This chain joins TRBV7-8 and TRBJ2-3, with TRBD2 matching 13 bases. Germline-derived CDR1 and CDR2 are SGHVS and FQNEAQ. This CDR3 region has 17 residues. The J segment lost 4 bases and the V segment lost 4 bases, leaving 8 bases of the junction unmatched. The CDR3 spells CASSSGLAGVHADTQYF. In nucleotides, the CDR3 is TGTGCCAGCAGCTCTGGACTAGCGGGGGTCCACGCAGATACGCAGTATTTT. Drawing the rest from reference TRBV7-8 and TRBJ2-3, the complete variable domain is GAGVSQSPRYKVAKRGQDVALRCDPISGHVSLFWYQQALGQGPEFLTYFQNEAQLDKSGLPSDRFFAERPEGSVSTLKIQRTQQEDSAVYLCASSSGLAGVHADTQYFGPGTRLTVL.

V gene TRBV20-1 combines with J gene TRBJ1-1; D gene unclear. Germline loops: CDR1 DFQATT, CDR2 SNEGSKA (reference sequence). The CDR3 is 14 residues long. V was clipped by 0 bases and J by 1 base, with 9 bases between them. The CDR3 DNA reads TGCAGTGCTAGAGATCGGAAATCGAACACTGAAGCTTTCTTT. The encoded protein is CSARDRKSNTEAFF.